The present entry profiles one T cell receptor beta chain with its context. Antigen: not known. This sample is drawn from a study of CD8+CD57+ T cells in acquired aplastic anemia. Findings and limits, study-wide: Overlapping CD8+ CDR3 repertoires of patients and controls contained under 35 shared sequences.

CDR1 and CDR2 from the germline V gene are SQVTM and ANQGSEA. Trimming stripped 6 bases from V and 8 bases from J, with 13 bases between. This CDR3 spans 11 amino acids. TCR beta VDJ and CDR3 were profiled, and genomic DNA was the template. Each CDR3 protein gets one entry after TCRdb re-called the reads with MiXCR. The repertoire holds over 200,000 distinct CDR3 sequences, with approximately 60% as singletons. The chain has TRBV29-1 and TRBJ1-2; no reliable D call. The sequence was collected from a human donor in good health. What was sequenced was sorted CD4+, CD8+, or CD8+CD57+ T cells (not recorded which) from PBMCs. The CDR3 here is CSVLTGGGYTF. CDR3 coding DNA: TGCAGCGTCTTGACGGGAGGCGGCTACACCTTC.